Below are 11 T cell receptor beta chains sequenced from a single sample in a study of blood T cells in healthy people across ages. A second PCR of about 7 to 12 cycles used a sample-barcoded 5' primer and a J-beta primer mix. TCRdb passed the 5' RACE reads through MiXCR, listing each CDR3 protein once. The table has about 1,500,000 distinct CDR3 sequences, roughly 27% seen once; the top ten hold roughly 8.2%. The sequenced material came from blood. These receptors came from a woman younger than 45 in good health.

CDR3 bases: TGTGCCAGCAGCCCGGTGGGTAAAGAGACCCAGTACTTC. The encoded protein is CASSPVGKETQYF. The chain employs TRBV7-3 and TRBJ2-5; D not resolved. With 5 bases removed from V and 3 bases from J, the gap between germline ends came to 10 bases. CDR1 is SGHTA, CDR2 FQGTGA, per germline. The CDR3 consists of 13 residues.

This clonotype came up a few times. The V gene is TRBV9, the J gene TRBJ1-1, with D unclear. This CDR3 is built from 14 residues. The ends were cut back, 4 bases at V and 6 bases at J, with 16 bases in the middle. CDR1 is SGDLS, CDR2 YYNGEE, per germline. The CDR3 region is CASSLVTDASEAFF. CDR3 in DNA: TGTGCCAGCAGCTTGGTAACCGACGCCTCTGAAGCTTTCTTT. Full variable domain (remainder filled in from reference TRBV9 and TRBJ1-1): DSGVTQTPKHLITATGQRVTLRCSPRSGDLSVYWYQQSLDQGLQFLIQYYNGEERAKGNILERFSAQQFPDLHSELNLSSLELGDSALYFCASSLVTDASEAFFGQGTRLTVV.

This clonotype appeared a few times. This sequence joins TRBV10-3 and TRBJ2-2; D call uncertain. V lost 8 bases and J 5 bases, leaving 6 bases between the germline ends. Germline CDR1 is ENHRY and CDR2 is SYGVKD. The length of the CDR3 is 11 residues. The CDR3 DNA reads TGTGCCATCGGACCTACCGGGGAGCTGTTTTTT. Translated: CAIGPTGELFF.

This clonotype was seen at least ten times. The chain has TRBV9 and TRBJ2-1, with a weak D call TRBD1 (6 bases). This CDR3 region has 13 residues. Deletions cut 0 bases from V and 8 bases from J, with 9 bases between. Germline V gene lookup returns CDR1 SGDLS and CDR2 YYNGEE. CDR3 sequence (DNA): TGTGCCAGCAGCGTAGGGCCAGGGGATGAGCAGTTCTTC. Translation: CASSVGPGDEQFF.

The sample holds many counts of this clonotype. This chain connects TRBV6-5 to TRBJ2-3; D is uncertain. The CDR3 runs 14 residues. V lost 6 bases and J lost 3, with 13 bases in between. Germline loops: CDR1 MNHEY, CDR2 SVGAGI. CDR3 DNA: TGTGCCAGCAGGCCCCCGACTGGGACAGATACGCAGTATTTT. Translation gives CASRPPTGTDTQYF.

This clonotype was counted at least ten times. The CDR3 bases are TGTGCCAGCAGCGGACTAGCGCGCAATGAGCAGTTCTTC. This codes for CASSGLARNEQFF. V is TRBV7-2 and J is TRBJ2-1; 9 nucleotides line up with TRBD2. Germline assignment: CDR1 SGHTA and CDR2 FQGNSA. The CDR3 has 13 residues. Trimming removed 5 bases from V and 6 bases from J; junction bases left unmatched: 2.

The rearrangement links TRBV20-1 to TRBJ2-1; TRBD2 matches 11 bases. Near its end, the DNA agrees better with TRBJ2-7, so the J call may be wrong. This CDR3 has 16 residues. Germline CDR1 is DFQATT and CDR2 is SNEGSKA (reference sequence). The CDR3 DNA follows: TGCAGTGCCCCTACACCCGGGACTAGCGGATACAATGAGCAGTACTTC. It encodes CSAPTPGTSGYNEQYF.

The chain carries TRBV3-1 and TRBJ2-5, with D perhaps TRBD2 (6 bases). CDR3 length: 16 residues. V was trimmed by 0 bases and J by 5 bases, leaving 16 bases between them. The germline CDR1 and CDR2 sequences are LGHDT and YNNKEL (reference sequence). CDR3 DNA: TGTGCCAGCAGCCAAGATCTAGGAGGGTTTACGGAGACCCAGTACTTC. Protein product: CASSQDLGGFTETQYF.

This chain links TRBV9 with TRBJ1-2; 8 positions match TRBD1. This CDR3 has 16 amino acids. V dropped 5 bases and J dropped 7; count of bases not matched to a gene: 16. Germline-derived CDR1 and CDR2 are SGDLS and YYNGEE. CDR3 in amino acids: CASSGGQGAIIGGYTF. As DNA, the CDR3 is TGTGCCAGCAGTGGGGGTCAGGGGGCGATTATCGGTGGCTACACCTTC.

J is TRBJ2-2 and V is TRBV4-1, with D hard to call. Trimming left V 4 bases short and J 9 bases short, with 6 bases between. The CDR3 is made up of 11 amino acids. CDR1 is MGHRA, CDR2 YSYEKL, per germline. DNA of the CDR3: TGCGCCAGCAGCCCCGGGTGGGAGCTGTTTTTT. The encoded protein is CASSPGWELFF.

The chain joins TRBV12-3 or TRBV12-4 to TRBJ2-5; tentative D call: TRBD2 (6 bases). V shed 2 bases and J shed 3 bases, with 16 bases lying between them. The CDR3 has 16 residues. CDR3 sequence (DNA): TGTGCCAGCAGTTTACTCGGGGACTGGGGGAAAGAGACCCAGTACTTC. Translating it yields CASSLLGDWGKETQYF.